This T cell receptor beta chain came from a study of blood T cell repertoires in COVID-19. Authors' data handling: Amplification from reference gene primers served as the basis for estimated nucleated cell counts. Generated by immunoSEQ multiplex PCR, the TCRdb table keeps only in-frame clones and is missing some. V, J and clone size reflect that table, while D and trimming were determined from the DNA. In the table there are about 100,000 clones, 85% to 90% of which are singletons. In Seattle, patients joined the study during active infection and were tracked longitudinally. Germline CDR1 reads MNHNS; CDR2 reads SASEGT. Trimming took 2 bases from V and 4 from J, leaving 17 bases between them. This CDR3 spans 16 amino acids.

The sample was peripheral blood. The sequence was obtained from a human donor with COVID-19, enrolled during active disease. The donor label of this sample is uncertain. The V call is TRBV6-1, the J call TRBJ1-2; D is possibly TRBD1 (5 bases). The CDR3 loop is CASSEPFPGSIYGYTF. The CDR3 DNA is TGTGCCAGCAGTGAACCCTTTCCAGGGTCGATCTATGGCTACACCTTC.